This T cell receptor (beta chain) originates from a study of CD8+ T cells in alopecia areata. Of note for this clone: Its antigen is not known.

Reverse transcription of extracted RNA yielded cDNA, which provided the sequencing template. Only in-frame clones appear in the TCRdb table, and some are missing; sequencing was by immunoSEQ multiplex PCR. Of 130,000 to 150,000 clones in the sample, over 70% were seen once. General observations from the study: Scalp sequencing captures resident alphabeta T cells of normal skin too. Against the mouse data, patients shared TCRs less clearly, possibly for HLA reasons.

Those with alopecia areata gave lesional scalp punch biopsies and peripheral blood. The sample in question was CD8+ T cells sorted from blood, obtained at week 0. The sequence derives from a human donor with alopecia areata.

The DNA of the CDR3 is TGTGCCAGCAGTGAGCTAGCTGGCACCGGGGAGCTGTTTTTT. Translation: CASSELAGTGELFF. The chain joins TRBV6-1 to TRBJ2-2; D is possibly TRBD2 (5 bases). Germline CDR1 MNHNS, CDR2 SASEGT. CDR3 length equals 14 residues. Deletions cut 3 bases from V and 4 bases from J, with 9 bases between.